The rows below give T cell receptor beta chains drawn from one sample of a study of blood T cell repertoires in COVID-19. Libraries were prepared by immunoSEQ multiplex PCR; TCRdb keeps only in-frame clonotypes and omits some of them. The sample lists some 200,000 clones; approximately 80% were seen once. The sequenced sample was PBMCs or T cells enriched from blood (not recorded which). These receptors came from a man aged 35 to 55 who had recovered from COVID-19. CDR3s include the opening cysteine and the closing phenylalanine or tryptophan. The D gene is left open where the match is weak. Size is stated for part of the rows, as once, few or many counts, or as a class when the clone is expanded.

V	D	size	J	CDR3	DNA
TRBV5-8	.	.	TRBJ1-2	CASSLTGGANYGYTF	TGTGCCAGCAGCTTGACCGGGGGAGCTAACTATGGCTACACCTTC
TRBV19	.	.	TRBJ1-2	CASSISVSGRGYTF	TGTGCCAGTAGTATAAGCGTTTCGGGCAGAGGGTACACCTTC
TRBV15	TRBD1	few	TRBJ1-3	CATSRAGTGGSWGNTIYF	TGTGCCACCAGCAGAGCCGGGACAGGGGGCTCGTGGGGAAACACCATATATTTT
TRBV6-5	TRBD1	once	TRBJ1-2	CASSLTRDSYYGYTF	TGTGCCAGCAGTTTAACCCGGGACAGCTACTATGGCTACACCTTC
TRBV27	TRBD1	.	TRBJ2-6	CASSSDRGNYGANVLTF	TGTGCCAGCAGCTCCGACAGGGGGAATTATGGGGCCAACGTCCTGACTTTC
TRBV21-1	.	.	TRBJ1-5	CASSNNRVPPSNQPQHF	TGTGCCAGCAGCAATAACAGGGTCCCCCCTAGCAATCAGCCCCAGCATTTT
TRBV10-1	TRBD2	few	TRBJ2-7	CASSTGTSGIGEQYF	TGCGCCAGCAGTACCGGGACTAGCGGGATTGGCGAGCAGTACTTC
TRBV10-1	.	.	TRBJ2-1	CASSELPQGYEQFF	TGCGCCAGCAGTGAGCTACCTCAGGGGTATGAGCAGTTCTTC
TRBV2	.	once	TRBJ2-2	CATASQAGRGTGELFF	TGTGCCACCGCCAGCCAAGCCGGCAGGGGCACCGGGGAGCTGTTTTTT
TRBV5-6	.	.	TRBJ2-7	CASSPGYGGEQYF	TGTGCCAGCAGTCCAGGGTACGGGGGCGAGCAGTACTTC
TRBV2	TRBD1	many	TRBJ1-2	CASRTAGGIYGYTF	TGTGCCAGCAGGACGGCAGGGGGCATCTATGGCTACACCTTC
TRBV18	TRBD1	few	TRBJ1-6	CASSAMTGGHNSPLHF	TGTGCCAGCTCAGCTATGACAGGGGGCCATAATTCACCCCTCCACTTT
TRBV18	.	.	TRBJ1-1	CASSPSEGVDTEAFF	TGTGCCAGCTCACCAAGCGAAGGCGTCGACACTGAAGCTTTCTTT
TRBV15	.	.	TRBJ1-2	CATSRDLSGDYGYTF	TGTGCCACCAGCAGAGATCTCTCAGGGGACTATGGCTACACCTTC
TRBV7-2	.	.	TRBJ1-1	CASSPSSTVNTEAFF	TGTGCCAGCAGCCCCTCCTCTACAGTCAACACTGAAGCTTTCTTT
TRBV5-4	.	.	TRBJ2-7	CASSFNGYTTYEQYF	TGTGCCAGCAGCTTTAACGGGTATACAACCTACGAGCAGTACTTC
TRBV11-3	.	.	TRBJ2-1	CASSLRGWARGHNEQFF	TGTGCCAGCAGCTTAAGGGGATGGGCCAGGGGACACAATGAGCAGTTCTTC
TRBV18	.	.	TRBJ1-1	CASSPATRPNTEAFF	TGTGCCAGCTCACCGGCGACAAGACCGAACACTGAAGCTTTCTTT
TRBV7-6	TRBD1	.	TRBJ2-2	CASSRTGNTGELFF	TGTGCCAGCAGCCGGACAGGAAACACCGGGGAGCTGTTTTTT
TRBV7-9	.	few	TRBJ2-1	CASSFSEVRGNEQFF	TGTGCCAGCAGCTTTTCAGAGGTTAGGGGCAATGAGCAGTTCTTC
TRBV5-6	.	.	TRBJ1-3	CASSRRGSPSGNTIYF	TGTGCCAGCAGCCGAAGAGGGAGCCCTTCTGGAAACACCATATATTTT
TRBV19	.	once	TRBJ1-2	CASMGQINGYTF	TGTGCCAGTATGGGGCAGATCAATGGCTACACCTTC
TRBV6-9	TRBD1	.	TRBJ1-5	CASSSGGTGNQPQHF	TGTGCCAGCAGTTCGGGGGGGACAGGGAATCAGCCCCAGCATTTT
TRBV28	TRBD1	.	TRBJ1-2	CASSLGQGNYGYTF	TGTGCCAGCAGTTTGGGACAGGGGAACTATGGCTACACCTTC
TRBV10-2	TRBD1	.	TRBJ1-2	CASVGQGSGYTF	TGCGCCAGCGTGGGACAGGGATCGGGCTACACCTTC
TRBV21-1	.	.	TRBJ2-7	CVSSSQVYEQYF	TGTGTCAGCAGCTCACAGGTCTACGAGCAGTACTTC
TRBV20-1	TRBD2	.	TRBJ2-7	CSASGRLAGNHLGYEQYF	TGCAGTGCTAGTGGGAGACTAGCGGGAAACCACTTGGGGTACGAGCAGTACTTC